The clone carrying this T cell receptor (beta chain) has a single count. The protocol was immunoSEQ multiplex PCR, while the TCRdb copy is restricted to in-frame clones and leaves out a portion. This sample has about 92,000 clones; approximately 91% occur once, and the top ten carry roughly 20%. V trimming: 2 bases; J trimming: 7 bases; junction bases outside the gene matches: 9. CDR1 and CDR2 (germline): MNHEY, SVGAGI. The CDR3 spans 15 residues. The source of the sample is a study of T cell responses to AZD1222 COVID-19 vaccine. This chain joins TRBV6-5 and TRBJ2-3; 7 bases match TRBD2. The sequencing used peripheral blood, collected on day 0 of AZD1222 vaccination. The sequence was collected from an adult in good health. The CDR3 protein is CASSYGAGDPNTQYF. The CDR3 region has the DNA TGTGCCAGCAGTTACGGTGCGGGGGACCCCAATACGCAGTATTTT.